Given below is one T cell receptor beta chain in context. The clone's antigen remains unknown. No per-base quality is available; no much larger clone lies one base away. The data belong to a study of T cells in Graves' hyperthyroidism and ophthalmopathy (dated by TCRdb to the late 2010s). Some background on the complete study: Peripheral blood was sampled at the time of initial diagnosis, prior to any treatment. TCR V-J signatures able to tell the groups apart were searched for in a discovery cohort of approximately 95 patients, of whom about 40 had Graves' ophthalmopathy and some 60 had stable Graves' hyperthyroidism. Whether ophthalmopathy could be predicted prospectively was tested in an independent validation cohort made up of under 20 hyperthyroidism patients plus 17 patients who later progressed to ophthalmopathy. The roughly 100 discovery patients were randomly divided into training and test sets at a 7:3 ratio. The study also compared thyroid tissue and blood T-cell repertoires from 5 to 7 Graves' hyperthyroidism patients. After sampling, hyperthyroidism patients received methimazole starting at 30 mg daily, and ophthalmopathy patients received high-dose intravenous methylprednisolone. According to the paper, TCR Vbeta CDR3 sequencing was carried out on 135 peripheral blood samples, which came from some 41 ophthalmopathy, roughly 75 hyperthyroidism and roughly 17 progressor patients.

Summary of the overall study and its limitations: In validation, progression to ophthalmopathy was predicted by the model with 65% to 71% sensitivity and around 76% specificity, a median of roughly 6.4 months before onset. No statistical method was used to fix the sample size in advance, and group allocation was not hidden from the investigators. Blood samples also contained most of the expanded thyroid clonotypes (frequency above 0.001), which suggests that blood repertoires may reflect thyroid immune responses. A model built on a 13 V-J signature distinguished ophthalmopathy from stable hyperthyroidism, reaching roughly 88% sensitivity and approximately 83% specificity in cross-validation and 80%/75% in testing.

Amplification of TCR beta CDR3 regions was carried out from RNA transcripts. For the first round of RT-PCR on the TCR CDR3, the HTBI primer set was used together with the Qiagen OneStep RT-PCR kit. A second multiplex PCR round built the libraries, followed by size selection and purification. The libraries were sequenced on an Illumina HiSeq2000 using paired-end 100 bp reads. Under the source paper's analysis protocol: SOAPnuke was used to process the raw data, removing reads that contained adapters or uncalled bases, had a mean Phred below 15, or lacked an exact match to the constant primer or identifier. High-quality paired reads were merged using COPE v1.2.5, and each unique nucleotide sequence was defined as a clonotype. MiTCR v1.1 was used to align clonotypes to the IMGT TRBV, TRBD and TRBJ reference segments. Only V-J combinations with frequency above 0.0001, covering about 99% of repertoires, were analysed. The TCS score was defined as F50 (clonal expansion) divided by E x V (chaos), with BLOSUM62-based TCRdist calculated between CDR3 peptides within each V-J. Welch's t-statistics and random forest reduced around 510 V-J features to fewer than 15, which were used in a naive Bayes classifier (R e1071). Starting from the raw public reads, TCRdb applied fastp trimming at Q25, assembled clones with MiXCR and retained in-frame beta chains. CDR3 protein sequences are deduplicated, and each keeps its most common genes and DNA. The V and J calls reflect TCRdb's pipeline rather than the authors' work. The sample data list around 500,000 distinct CDR3 sequences, and roughly 23% of these were observed just once. The ten largest clones take up about half of the sample.

Ophthalmopathy patients had moderately to severely active disease, Clinical Activity Score of at least 3, NOSPECS grade of at least 4, and duration under 3 months. Any patient with an uncontrolled infection, another autoimmune disease, pregnancy or lactation was excluded. Clinical symptoms, serum thyroxine and TRAb, thyroid ultrasound, and orbital computed tomography formed the basis for the diagnoses. PBMCs were separated from roughly 10 ml of fresh peripheral blood using Ficoll-Paque density gradient centrifugation. Total RNA was extracted using Trizol reagent, and RNA quality was assessed on an Agilent 2100 Bioanalyzer. For CDR1 and CDR2, the germline V gene (reference sequence) lists LGHDT and YNNKEL. Inclusive of the bounding cysteine and phenylalanine, the CDR3 is 14 residues long. The CDR3 DNA has 42 bases and is translated from base 1. Trimming at the junction amounts to 4 bases on V and 7 bases on J, and the germline ends lie 16 bases apart.

The sequenced sample was blood. The chain is made from TRBV3-1 and TRBJ2-5; the D gene is possibly TRBD1, with 5 bases matching. The clonotype comes from a woman in her 70s with Graves' ophthalmopathy. The DNA reads as follows: TGTGCCAGCAGCCTCCGTTCAGGGCCGGGGACCCAGTACTTC. It is translated as CASSLRSGPGTQYF.